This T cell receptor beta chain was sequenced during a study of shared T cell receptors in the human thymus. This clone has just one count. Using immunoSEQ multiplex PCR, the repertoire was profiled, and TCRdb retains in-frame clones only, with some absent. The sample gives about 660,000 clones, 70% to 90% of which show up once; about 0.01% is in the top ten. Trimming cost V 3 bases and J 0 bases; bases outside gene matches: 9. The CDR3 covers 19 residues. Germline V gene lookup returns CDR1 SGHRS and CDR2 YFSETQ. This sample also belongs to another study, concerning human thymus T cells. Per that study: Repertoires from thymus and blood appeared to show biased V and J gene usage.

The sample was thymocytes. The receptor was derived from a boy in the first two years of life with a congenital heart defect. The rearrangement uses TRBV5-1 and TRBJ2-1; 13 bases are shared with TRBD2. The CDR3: CASSSVLAGGPSSYNEQFF. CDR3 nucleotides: TGCGCCAGCAGCTCGGTACTAGCGGGAGGGCCCAGCTCCTACAATGAGCAGTTCTTC.